The sequence of this T cell receptor beta chain was determined in a study of T-cell memory formation after mild COVID-19 (dated by TCRdb to the early 2020s). Regarding the complete study: TCR sequence clusters from the two donors were largely donor specific. The cohort comprised two young, previously healthy adult volunteers, one female and one male. T-cell clones expanding and contracting after mild COVID-19 in a couple of donors were tracked by longitudinal TCRalpha and TCRbeta repertoire sequencing.

TCRdb names Illumina NovaSeq 6000 as the instrument used. cDNA libraries for TCRalpha and TCRbeta were prepared by 5'RACE using constant-segment primers, with sample barcodes and unique molecular identifiers added. RNA was extracted from every sample with Trizol reagent. Amplification of the libraries took two PCR steps, and the second step added a second sample barcode plus Illumina TruSeq adapters. Sequencing of the libraries was done on an Illumina NovaSeq, producing 2 x 150 bp paired-end reads. The paper's processing steps were these. Demultiplexing of reads and collapsing into UMI-guided consensus sequences were performed with migec v1.2.7. With mixcr v2.1.11, UMI consensuses were aligned to TRA and TRB V and J templates and assembled into clonotypes. Clonotypes were classified as expanded or contracted when called significant by both edgeR and NoisET, with noise models trained on biological replicates. edgeR calls used a false discovery rate-adjusted p below 0.01 and a log2 fold-change threshold of 1. As an exploratory analysis of dynamics, PCA with hierarchical clustering was applied to max-normalized trajectories of the 1000 most abundant clonotypes. The CD4 or CD8 phenotype of responding clones was assigned using the separately sequenced CD4+ and CD8+ repertoires. The raw public reads went through TCRdb reprocessing: fastp at Q25, MiXCR clone calling, in-frame beta chains kept. When rows share a CDR3 protein, they turn into one entry using the most common DNA and genes. The V and J calls and clone size are TCRdb's, not the authors'. A total of about 130,000 distinct CDR3 sequences appear in this sample, approximately 15% of them only once. Of the sample, over 4% falls within the top ten clones.

Broader findings and caveats from the paper: Clones that contracted from day 15 to 85 showed balanced CD4/CD8 phenotypes, whereas a second wave of clones that expanded from day 15 to 37 leaned towards CD4+. Contracting CD4+ clones were found mainly in CM and EM memory subsets, while CD8+ clones were enriched in EMRA. Some responding clones were detected in pre-infection memory, suggesting pre-existing cross-reactive memory T cells joined the SARS-CoV-2 response. Only a couple of mild cases were covered by the study, and larger cohorts that include severe cases with pre-infection samples were considered necessary. SARS-CoV-2 specificity of the second-wave clones peaking on day 37 was not confirmed.

Concerning this clonotype itself: This clone's antigen is unknown. No base-level quality is on record; no much larger clone is a single base apart.

The CDR3 sequence holds 16 residues, the cysteine and phenylalanine included. Of all the DNA, just the CDR3 is kept, 48 bases in frame from base 1. The V and J ends are trimmed by 1 base and 10 bases, leaving 17 bases between them. Per the germline V gene, SGHAT is the CDR1 and FQNNGV is the CDR2. Ficoll-Paque density gradient centrifugation was the method used to isolate PBMCs. Sample: PBMCs or a T cell subset sorted from them (not recorded which). The chain is made from TRBV11-2 and TRBJ1-6; the best D guess is TRBD1, with 6 bases matching. This receptor was identified in a man aged 18 to 29 who had mild COVID-19 (a few samples of this study predate the infection). The sample titles of this study are shuffled in the database, so cell type and time point are left out; the donor was told from shared clones. The CDR3 amino acid sequence is: CASSLGGGGLGSPLHF. DNA sequence: TGTGCCAGCAGCTTAGGAGGCGGGGGGCTCGGCTCACCCCTCCACTTT.